The rows below give T cell receptor beta chains drawn from one sample of a study of tumor and adjacent non-tumor tissue in lung cancer. TCRdb fed the multiplex PCR reads into MiXCR, producing one record per CDR3 protein. The table lists roughly 74,000 distinct CDR3 sequences, approximately 82% of them singletons. Sequencing was performed on distant non-tumor lung tissue. The receptors were sampled from a man aged 65 to 79 with non-small cell lung cancer. Each CDR3 is given with its conserved first and last residue.

CDR3aa: CASSYDGSDYEQYF; v_gene: TRBV6-2/TRBV6-3; j_gene: TRBJ2-7
CDR3aa: CASSFRVGDYQPQHF; v_gene: TRBV28; j_gene: TRBJ1-5
CDR3aa: CARSPPNVGGNEVFF; v_gene: TRBV11-2; j_gene: TRBJ1-1
CDR3aa: CASSIGNGTYEQYF; v_gene: TRBV11-2; j_gene: TRBJ2-7
CDR3aa: CASRQGQAFYEQYF; v_gene: TRBV4-3; j_gene: TRBJ2-7
CDR3aa: CASSFTGTSGDSYEQYF; v_gene: TRBV6-1; j_gene: TRBJ2-7
CDR3aa: CGSSLLSQGGNSGANVLTF; v_gene: TRBV14; j_gene: TRBJ2-6
CDR3aa: CASSLSAAPDYGYTF; v_gene: TRBV5-1; j_gene: TRBJ1-2
CDR3aa: CARSPTSNDPYF; v_gene: TRBV28; j_gene: TRBJ2-7
CDR3aa: CASSHPGTGIGSGNIICF; v_gene: TRBV12-3/TRBV12-4; j_gene: TRBJ1-3
CDR3aa: CASSHLLQDGNSPLHF; v_gene: TRBV4-1; j_gene: TRBJ1-6
CDR3aa: CSAPEGINYGHTF; v_gene: TRBV20-1; j_gene: TRBJ1-2
CDR3aa: CGSSLRPGLTYEQYF; v_gene: TRBV5-4; j_gene: TRBJ2-7
CDR3aa: CASRDRNTETFF; v_gene: TRBV6-2/TRBV6-3; j_gene: TRBJ1-1
CDR3aa: CSVDSLQVANTEAFF; v_gene: TRBV29-1; j_gene: TRBJ1-1
CDR3aa: CASSLVGTAVAEELLF; v_gene: TRBV11-2; j_gene: TRBJ2-2
CDR3aa: CARSDPGGQGLLAYNEQFF; v_gene: TRBV6-1; j_gene: TRBJ2-1
CDR3aa: CASLGLASSYNGQFF; v_gene: TRBV6-2/TRBV6-3; j_gene: TRBJ2-1
CDR3aa: CASSSALAGEELYNEQFF; v_gene: TRBV28; j_gene: TRBJ2-1
CDR3aa: CTSNYFGWGQNSNQHQHF; v_gene: TRBV6-6; j_gene: TRBJ1-5
CDR3aa: CASSQDSQYGYTF; v_gene: TRBV14; j_gene: TRBJ1-2
CDR3aa: CASSESGNQGNEAFF; v_gene: TRBV6-1; j_gene: TRBJ1-1
CDR3aa: CGCSSGRAEQYF; v_gene: TRBV11-2; j_gene: TRBJ2-7
CDR3aa: CTSGSDRNQHQHF; v_gene: TRBV12-5; j_gene: TRBJ1-5
CDR3aa: CASINRSGSSHEQYF; v_gene: TRBV5-5; j_gene: TRBJ2-7
CDR3aa: CASSLTWTRRETHYF; v_gene: TRBV11-2; j_gene: TRBJ2-5
CDR3aa: CSDQITGDNQHQHF; v_gene: TRBV20-1; j_gene: TRBJ1-5
CDR3aa: CSVLQTGTYGNTF; v_gene: TRBV29-1; j_gene: TRBJ1-2
CDR3aa: CASRRPGTGIGSGNAIHF; v_gene: TRBV12-3/TRBV12-4; j_gene: TRBJ1-3